Listed below are T cell receptor beta chains from one sample, sequenced in a study of identifying expanded T cells in peripheral blood. Only in-frame clones appear in the TCRdb table, and some are missing; sequencing was by immunoSEQ multiplex PCR. The sample lists some 75,000 clones, about nine tenths occurring once. What was sequenced was blood. These receptors were obtained from a person aged 18 to 70 in good health. Each CDR3 is given with its conserved first and last residue. A D gene is named only where the DNA matches it firmly. Some rows mark clone size as missing; the rest say once, few, many or name a class of expanded clone.

cdr3_aa	cdr3_nt	v_call	j_call	clone_size	d_call
CASSTWGADTGELFF	TGTGCCAGCAGTACCTGGGGCGCGGACACCGGGGAGCTGTTTTTT	TRBV6-6	TRBJ2-2	-	-
CASSSSRNQFF	TGTGCCAGCAGCTCCTCCCGTAACCAGTTCTTC	TRBV7-2	TRBJ2-1	-	-
CAISEPRTSGGSSYEQYF	TGTGCCATCAGTGAGCCTAGGACTAGCGGGGGAAGCTCCTACGAGCAGTACTTC	TRBV10-3	TRBJ2-7	-	TRBD2
CASSQDWLTDTQYF	TGCGCCAGCAGCCAAGATTGGTTAACAGATACGCAGTATTTT	TRBV4-1	TRBJ2-3	-	-
CASSMAQGRKTQYF	TGTGCCAGTAGTATGGCACAGGGGAGAAAGACCCAGTACTTC	TRBV19	TRBJ2-5	-	TRBD1
CASRAGGGGTIYF	TGTGCCAGCAGAGCAGGGGGTGGTGGCACCATATATTTT	TRBV27	TRBJ1-3	-	TRBD1
CASSLVPDPNYGYTF	TGTGCCAGCAGCTTAGTACCGGACCCTAACTATGGCTACACCTTC	TRBV7-2	TRBJ1-2	once	-
CASSPSENTGELFF	TGTGCCAGCTCCCCTAGCGAAAACACCGGGGAGCTGTTTTTT	TRBV18	TRBJ2-2	once	-
CASSSPTGTSALYNEQFF	TGTGCCAGCAGCTCTCCGACCGGGACTAGCGCTTTATACAATGAGCAGTTCTTC	TRBV7-9	TRBJ2-1	once	TRBD2
CASSPSSGASTDTQYF	TGTGCCAGCTCACCATCTAGCGGGGCTAGCACAGATACGCAGTATTTT	TRBV18	TRBJ2-3	-	TRBD2
CASSILGRTEAFF	TGTGCCAGTAGTATACTAGGCCGCACTGAAGCTTTCTTT	TRBV19	TRBJ1-1	few	-